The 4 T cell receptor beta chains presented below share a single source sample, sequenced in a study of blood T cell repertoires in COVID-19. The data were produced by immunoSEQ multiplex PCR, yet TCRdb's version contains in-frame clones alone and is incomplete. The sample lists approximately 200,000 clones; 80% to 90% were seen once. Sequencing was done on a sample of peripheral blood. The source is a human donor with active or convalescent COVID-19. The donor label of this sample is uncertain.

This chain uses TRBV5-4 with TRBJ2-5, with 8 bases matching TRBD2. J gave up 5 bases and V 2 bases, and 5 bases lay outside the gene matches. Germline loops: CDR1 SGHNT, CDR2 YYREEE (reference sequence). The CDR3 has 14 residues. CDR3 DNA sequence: TGTGCCAGCAGCTTAGGCGGGGGGCGGGAGACCCAGTACTTC. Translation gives CASSLGGGRETQYF.

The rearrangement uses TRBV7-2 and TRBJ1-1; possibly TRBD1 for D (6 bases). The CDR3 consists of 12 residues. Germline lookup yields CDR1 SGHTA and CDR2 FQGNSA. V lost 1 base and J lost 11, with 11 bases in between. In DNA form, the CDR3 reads TGTGCCAGCAGCTTAGAGGGACAAAAGGCTTTCTTT. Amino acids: CASSLEGQKAFF.

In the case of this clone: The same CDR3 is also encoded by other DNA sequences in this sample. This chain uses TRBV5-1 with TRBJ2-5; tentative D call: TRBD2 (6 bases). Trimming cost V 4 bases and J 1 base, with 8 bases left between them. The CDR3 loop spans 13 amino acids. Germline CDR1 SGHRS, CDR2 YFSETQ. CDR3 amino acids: CASSAGTQETQYF. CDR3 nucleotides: TGCGCCAGCAGCGCGGGGACCCAAGAGACCCAGTACTTC.

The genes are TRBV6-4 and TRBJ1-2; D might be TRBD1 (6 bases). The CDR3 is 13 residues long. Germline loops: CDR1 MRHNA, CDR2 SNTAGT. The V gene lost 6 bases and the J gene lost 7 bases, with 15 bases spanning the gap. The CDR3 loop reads CASSLTGGSGYTF. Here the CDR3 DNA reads TGTGCCAGCAGCTTGACAGGCGGGAGTGGCTACACCTTC.